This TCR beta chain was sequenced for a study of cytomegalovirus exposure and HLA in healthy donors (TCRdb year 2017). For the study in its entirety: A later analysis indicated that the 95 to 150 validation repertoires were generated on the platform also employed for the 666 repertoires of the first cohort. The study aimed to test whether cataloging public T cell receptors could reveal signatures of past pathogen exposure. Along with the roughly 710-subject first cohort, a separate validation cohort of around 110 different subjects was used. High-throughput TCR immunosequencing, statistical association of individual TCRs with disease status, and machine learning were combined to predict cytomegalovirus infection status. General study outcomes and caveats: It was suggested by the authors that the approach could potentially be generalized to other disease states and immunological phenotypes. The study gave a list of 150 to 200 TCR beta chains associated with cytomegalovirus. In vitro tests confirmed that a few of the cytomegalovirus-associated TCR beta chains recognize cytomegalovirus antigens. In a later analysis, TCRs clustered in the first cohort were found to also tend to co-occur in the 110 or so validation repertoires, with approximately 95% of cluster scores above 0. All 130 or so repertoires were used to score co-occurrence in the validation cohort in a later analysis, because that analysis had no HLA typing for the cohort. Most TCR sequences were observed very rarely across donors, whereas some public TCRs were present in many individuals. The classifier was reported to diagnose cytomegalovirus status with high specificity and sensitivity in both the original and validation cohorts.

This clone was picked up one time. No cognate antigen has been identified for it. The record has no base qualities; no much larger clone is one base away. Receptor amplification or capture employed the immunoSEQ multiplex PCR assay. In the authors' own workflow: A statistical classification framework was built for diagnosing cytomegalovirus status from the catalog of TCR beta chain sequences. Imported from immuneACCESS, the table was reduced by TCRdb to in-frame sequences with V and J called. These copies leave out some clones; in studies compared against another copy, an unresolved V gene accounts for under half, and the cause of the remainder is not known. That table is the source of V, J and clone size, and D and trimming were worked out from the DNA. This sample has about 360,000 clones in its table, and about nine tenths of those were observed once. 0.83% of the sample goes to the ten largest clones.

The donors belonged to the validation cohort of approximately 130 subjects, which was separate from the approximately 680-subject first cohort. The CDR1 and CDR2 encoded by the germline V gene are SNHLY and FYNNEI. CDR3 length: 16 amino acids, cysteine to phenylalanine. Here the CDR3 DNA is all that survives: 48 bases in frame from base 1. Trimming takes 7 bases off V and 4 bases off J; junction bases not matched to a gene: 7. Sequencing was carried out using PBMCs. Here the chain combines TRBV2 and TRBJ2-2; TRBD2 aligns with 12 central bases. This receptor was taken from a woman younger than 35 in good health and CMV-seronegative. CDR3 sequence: CASTDRGLAGTGELFF. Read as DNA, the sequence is TGTGCCAGCACCGATAGGGGACTAGCGGGCACCGGGGAGCTGTTTTTT.